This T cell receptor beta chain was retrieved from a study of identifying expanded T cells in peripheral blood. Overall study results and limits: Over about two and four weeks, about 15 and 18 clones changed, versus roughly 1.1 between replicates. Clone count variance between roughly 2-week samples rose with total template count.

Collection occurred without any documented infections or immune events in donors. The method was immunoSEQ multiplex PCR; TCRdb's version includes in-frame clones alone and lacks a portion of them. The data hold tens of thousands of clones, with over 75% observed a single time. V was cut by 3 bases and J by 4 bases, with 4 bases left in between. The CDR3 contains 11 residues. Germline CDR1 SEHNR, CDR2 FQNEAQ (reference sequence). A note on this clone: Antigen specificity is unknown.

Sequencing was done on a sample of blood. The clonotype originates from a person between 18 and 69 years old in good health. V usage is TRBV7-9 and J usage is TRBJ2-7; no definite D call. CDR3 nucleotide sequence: TGTGCCAGCAGCTTTCATTACGAGCAGTACTTC. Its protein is CASSFHYEQYF.